This T cell receptor beta chain was sequenced for a study of blood T cell repertoires in COVID-19. Study background: From T cells, B-cell-depleted T cells, or PBMCs came the material, which was cDNA or gDNA.

In the authors' methods: Amplification with reference gene primers provided the estimates of nucleated cell counts. Here immunoSEQ multiplex PCR was the method, and the copy in TCRdb shows in-frame clones only, minus some. Clonal size and the V and J genes are those of that table, whereas D and trimming came from the DNA. The sample has about 170,000 clones, roughly nine tenths seen once. Trimming took off 6 bases at V and 2 bases at J, with 16 bases between the two ends. Looked up from germline, CDR1 is MNHEY and CDR2 is SMNVEV (reference sequence). The CDR3 spans 15 residues. In Seattle, patients joined the study during active infection and were tracked longitudinally.

The origin of this receptor is a woman aged 60-75 years with COVID-19, enrolled during active disease. The sequencing sample was made of peripheral blood. The chain is built from TRBV27 and TRBJ1-2, with D perhaps matching TRBD1 (5 bases). The CDR3 DNA is TGTGCCAGCAGCTCCCCGGGGGTAGGGAACTATGGCTACACCTTC. This sequence encodes CASSSPGVGNYGYTF.